Listed below are T cell receptor beta chains from one sample, sequenced in a study of radiotherapy plus CTLA-4 blockade in lung cancer. Using immunoSEQ multiplex PCR, the repertoire was profiled, and TCRdb retains in-frame clones only, with some absent. The sample has about 97,000 clones; around 79% are singletons. The sample consisted of peripheral blood, taken from a patient treated with radiotherapy plus ipilimumab. The origin of the receptors is a human donor with non-small cell lung cancer who had a partial response to radiotherapy plus ipilimumab. Some clones in this sample may be carry-over from other donors' samples. CDR3s include the opening cysteine and the closing phenylalanine or tryptophan. The D gene is left open where the match is weak. Some rows mark clone size as missing; the rest say once, few, many or name a class of expanded clone.

d_call: TRBD2
clone_size: .
v_call: TRBV19
j_call: TRBJ2-3
cdr3_aa: CASSILAGVRDTQYF
cdr3_nt: TGTGCCAGTAGTATACTAGCGGGAGTTAGAGATACGCAGTATTTT

d_call: TRBD1
clone_size: .
v_call: TRBV5-1
j_call: TRBJ2-5
cdr3_aa: CASSSAGGHETQYF
cdr3_nt: TGCGCCAGCAGCTCTGCAGGGGGCCACGAGACCCAGTACTTC

d_call: TRBD2
clone_size: .
v_call: TRBV9
j_call: TRBJ2-7
cdr3_aa: CASSVQGGSYEQYF
cdr3_nt: TGTGCCAGCAGCGTTCAGGGAGGGTCCTACGAGCAGTACTTC

d_call: TRBD1
clone_size: .
v_call: TRBV11-2
j_call: TRBJ1-2
cdr3_aa: CASSSIKDRVYGYTF
cdr3_nt: TGTGCCAGCAGCTCAATAAAAGACAGGGTTTATGGCTACACCTTC

d_call: TRBD1
clone_size: .
v_call: TRBV28
j_call: TRBJ2-5
cdr3_aa: CASSLLGRGQETQYF
cdr3_nt: TGTGCCAGCAGTTTGTTGGGCAGGGGGCAGGAGACCCAGTACTTC

d_call: TRBD1
clone_size: .
v_call: TRBV7-8
j_call: TRBJ1-1
cdr3_aa: CASSLRDRGLLNTEAFF
cdr3_nt: TGTGCCAGCAGCCTCCGGGACAGGGGGCTCTTGAACACTGAAGCTTTCTTT

d_call: TRBD1
clone_size: .
v_call: TRBV5-4
j_call: TRBJ2-5
cdr3_aa: CASSLGGTGVMETQYF
cdr3_nt: TGTGCCAGCAGCTTGGGAGGGACAGGGGTGATGGAGACCCAGTACTTC

d_call: TRBD1
clone_size: few
v_call: TRBV5-1
j_call: TRBJ1-2
cdr3_aa: CASRAGQGRHGYTF
cdr3_nt: TGCGCCAGCAGAGCCGGACAGGGGAGGCATGGCTACACCTTC

d_call: TRBD2
clone_size: .
v_call: TRBV11-3
j_call: TRBJ2-7
cdr3_aa: CASSSAGGPYEQYF
cdr3_nt: TGTGCCAGCAGCTCTGCGGGGGGGCCCTACGAGCAGTACTTC

d_call: .
clone_size: .
v_call: TRBV7-9
j_call: TRBJ1-1
cdr3_aa: CASSSKAGVNTEAFF
cdr3_nt: TGTGCCAGCAGCTCTAAGGCAGGGGTGAACACTGAAGCTTTCTTT